The clone carrying this T cell receptor (beta chain) was observed once. The antigen remains unidentified. The data were taken from a study of blood T cells in healthy people across ages. Study background: About one barcoded TCR beta cDNA was captured per two T cells. The study, taken as a whole, reports: TCR beta diversity per million T cells fell roughly linearly with age.

The authors drew around 11 milliliters of peripheral blood from each donor. Together with a sample-barcoded 5' primer, a J-beta primer mix was included in a second PCR lasting about 7 to 11 cycles. Each CDR3 protein gets one entry after TCRdb re-called the 5' RACE reads with MiXCR. There are more than 1,400,000 distinct CDR3 sequences in the sample; roughly 45% occur only once, and roughly 7.9% lies in the top ten. CDR3 length equals 14 residues. Looked up from germline, CDR1 is MNHEY and CDR2 is SVGEGT. With 6 bases clipped from V and 1 base from J, the junction kept 5 bases outside the gene matches.

Material for sequencing was blood. The origin of this receptor is a woman between 18 and 29 years old in good health. The J gene is TRBJ2-7, the V gene TRBV6-2 or TRBV6-3; TRBD2 matches 8 bases. CDR3 sequence reads: CASRDSGGSYEQYF. The CDR3 DNA follows: TGTGCCAGCAGGGACAGCGGGGGTTCCTACGAGCAGTACTTC.